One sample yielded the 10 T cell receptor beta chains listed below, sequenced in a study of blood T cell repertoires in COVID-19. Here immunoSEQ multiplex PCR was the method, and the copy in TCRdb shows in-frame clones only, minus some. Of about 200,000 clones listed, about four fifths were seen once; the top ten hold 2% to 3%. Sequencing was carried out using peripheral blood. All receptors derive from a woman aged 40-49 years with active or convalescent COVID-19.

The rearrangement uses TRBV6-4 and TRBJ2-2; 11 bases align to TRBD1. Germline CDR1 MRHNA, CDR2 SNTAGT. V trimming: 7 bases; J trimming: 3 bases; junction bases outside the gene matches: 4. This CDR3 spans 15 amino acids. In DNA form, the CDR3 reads TGTGCCAGCACCCCGGGACAGGGGGACACCGGGGAGCTGTTTTTT. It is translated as CASTPGQGDTGELFF.

CDR3 in DNA: TGCGCCAGCAGCCCTAGCGGGGCCGGGGAGCTGTTTTTT. Translation: CASSPSGAGELFF. J is TRBJ2-2 and V is TRBV5-1; the match to TRBD2 covers 9 bases. Germline lookup yields CDR1 SGHRS and CDR2 YFSETQ. The CDR3 loop spans 13 amino acids. V lost 4 bases and J lost 6; bases outside the gene matches: 1.

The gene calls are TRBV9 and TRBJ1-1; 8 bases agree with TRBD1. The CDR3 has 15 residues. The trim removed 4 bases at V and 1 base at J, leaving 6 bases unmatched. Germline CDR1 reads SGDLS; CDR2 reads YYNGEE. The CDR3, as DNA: TGTGCCAGCAGCACCCAAGGACAGGGGAACACTGAAGCTTTCTTT. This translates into CASSTQGQGNTEAFF.

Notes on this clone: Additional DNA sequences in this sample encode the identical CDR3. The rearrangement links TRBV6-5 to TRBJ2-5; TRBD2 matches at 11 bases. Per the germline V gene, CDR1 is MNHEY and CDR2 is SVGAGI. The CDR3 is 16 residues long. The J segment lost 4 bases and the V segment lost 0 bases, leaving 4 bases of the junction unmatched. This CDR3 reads CASSYSGLAGGETQYF. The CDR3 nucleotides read TGTGCCAGCAGTTACTCGGGTCTAGCGGGAGGAGAGACCCAGTACTTC.

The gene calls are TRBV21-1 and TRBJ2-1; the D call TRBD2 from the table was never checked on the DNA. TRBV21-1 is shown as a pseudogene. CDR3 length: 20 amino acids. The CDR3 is CASSITSGRPTRSSYNEQFF. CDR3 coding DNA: TGTGCCAGCAGCATAACTAGCGGGAGGCCTACGCGCAGCTCCTACAATGAGCAGTTCTTC.

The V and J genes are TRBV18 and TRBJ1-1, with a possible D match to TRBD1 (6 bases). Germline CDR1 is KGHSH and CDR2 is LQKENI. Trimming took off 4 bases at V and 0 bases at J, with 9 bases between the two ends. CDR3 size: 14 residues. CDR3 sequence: CASSLGALNTEAFF. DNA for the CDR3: TGTGCCAGCTCACTGGGGGCATTGAACACTGAAGCTTTCTTT. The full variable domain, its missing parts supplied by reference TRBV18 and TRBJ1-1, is NAGVMQNPRHLVRRRGQEARLRCSPMKGHSHVYWYRQLPEEGLKFMVYLQKENIIDESGMPKERFSAEFPKEGPSILRIQQVVRGDSAAYFCASSLGALNTEAFFGQGTRLTVV.

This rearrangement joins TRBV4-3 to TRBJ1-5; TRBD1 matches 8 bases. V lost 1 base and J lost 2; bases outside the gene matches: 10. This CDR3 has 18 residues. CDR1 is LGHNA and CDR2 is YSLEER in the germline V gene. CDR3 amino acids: CASSQADRGRMRNQPQHF. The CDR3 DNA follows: TGCGCCAGCAGCCAAGCTGACAGGGGTCGTATGCGCAATCAGCCCCAGCATTTT.

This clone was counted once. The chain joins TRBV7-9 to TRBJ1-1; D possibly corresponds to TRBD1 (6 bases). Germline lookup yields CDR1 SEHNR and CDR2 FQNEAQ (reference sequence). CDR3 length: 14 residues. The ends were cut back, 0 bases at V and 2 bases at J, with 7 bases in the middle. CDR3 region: CASSLADSNTEAFF. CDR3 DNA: TGTGCCAGCAGCTTAGCGGACAGCAACACTGAAGCTTTCTTT. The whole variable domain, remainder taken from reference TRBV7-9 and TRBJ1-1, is DTGVSQNPRHKITKRGQNVTFRCDPISEHNRLYWYRQTLGQGPEFLTYFQNEAQLEKSRLLSDRFSAERPKGSFSTLEIQRTEQGDSAMYLCASSLADSNTEAFFGQGTRLTVV.

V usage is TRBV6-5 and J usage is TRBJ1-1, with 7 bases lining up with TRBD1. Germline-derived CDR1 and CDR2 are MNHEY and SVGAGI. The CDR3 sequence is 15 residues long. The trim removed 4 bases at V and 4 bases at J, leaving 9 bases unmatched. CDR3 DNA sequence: TGTGCCAGCAGTTTGAATAACAGGGGTGTCACTGAAGCTTTCTTT. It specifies CASSLNNRGVTEAFF.

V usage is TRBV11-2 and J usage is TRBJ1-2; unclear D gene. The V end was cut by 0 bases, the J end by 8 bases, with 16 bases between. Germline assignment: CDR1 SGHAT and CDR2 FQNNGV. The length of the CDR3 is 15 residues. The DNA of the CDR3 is TGTGCCAGCAGCTTAGATTGGAGGGCAAGGGAGGGCTACACCTTC. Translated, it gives CASSLDWRAREGYTF.